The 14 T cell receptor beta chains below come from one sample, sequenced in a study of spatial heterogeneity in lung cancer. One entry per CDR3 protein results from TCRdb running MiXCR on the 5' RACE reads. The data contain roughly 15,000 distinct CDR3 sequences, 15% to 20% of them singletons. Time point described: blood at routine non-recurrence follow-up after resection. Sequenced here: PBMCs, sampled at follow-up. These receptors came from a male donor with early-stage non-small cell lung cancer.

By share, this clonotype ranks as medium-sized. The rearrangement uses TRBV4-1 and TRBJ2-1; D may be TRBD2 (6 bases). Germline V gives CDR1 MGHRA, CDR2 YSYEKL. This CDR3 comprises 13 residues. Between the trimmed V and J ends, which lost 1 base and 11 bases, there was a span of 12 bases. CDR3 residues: CASSQVGGEKQFF. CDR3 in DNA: TGCGCCAGCAGCCAAGTCGGGGGAGAAAAGCAGTTCTTC.

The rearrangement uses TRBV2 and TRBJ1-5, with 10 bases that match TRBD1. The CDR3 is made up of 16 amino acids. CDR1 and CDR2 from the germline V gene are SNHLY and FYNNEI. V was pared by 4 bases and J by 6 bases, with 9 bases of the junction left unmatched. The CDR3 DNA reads TGTGCCAGCAGTGGGGGGACAGGGGATCGCGGTCAGCCCCAGCATTTT. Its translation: CASSGGTGDRGQPQHF.

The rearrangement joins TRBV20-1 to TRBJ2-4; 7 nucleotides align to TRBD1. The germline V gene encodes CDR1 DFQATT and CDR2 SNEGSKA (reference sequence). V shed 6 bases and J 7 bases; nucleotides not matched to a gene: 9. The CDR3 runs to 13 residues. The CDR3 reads CSAAVTGSNIQYF. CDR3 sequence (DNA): TGCAGTGCAGCCGTGACAGGGAGCAACATTCAGTACTTC.

The CDR3 region has the DNA TGTGCCAGCAGCCCAGAAGCGGGGGGGACGGAGACCCAGTACTTC. Residues: CASSPEAGGTETQYF. This chain uses TRBV7-2 with TRBJ2-5, with 10 bases that match TRBD2. The J segment lost 5 bases and the V segment lost 5 bases, leaving 8 bases of the junction unmatched. This CDR3 contains 15 residues. The germline CDR1 and CDR2 sequences are SGHTA and FQGNSA.

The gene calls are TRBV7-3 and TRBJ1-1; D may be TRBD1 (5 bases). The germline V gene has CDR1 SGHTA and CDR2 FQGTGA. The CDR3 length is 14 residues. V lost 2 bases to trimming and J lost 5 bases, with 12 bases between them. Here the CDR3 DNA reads TGTGCCAGCAGCTTAGGGGGGGTTAAAACTGAAGCTTTCTTT. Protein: CASSLGGVKTEAFF.

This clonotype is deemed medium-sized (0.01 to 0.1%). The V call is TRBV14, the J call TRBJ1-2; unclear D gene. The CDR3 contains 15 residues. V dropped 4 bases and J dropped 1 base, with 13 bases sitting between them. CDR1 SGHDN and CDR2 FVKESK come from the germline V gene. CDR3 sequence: CASSPGSGFNYGYTF. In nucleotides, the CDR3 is TGTGCCAGCAGCCCCGGGTCGGGGTTTAACTATGGCTACACCTTC.

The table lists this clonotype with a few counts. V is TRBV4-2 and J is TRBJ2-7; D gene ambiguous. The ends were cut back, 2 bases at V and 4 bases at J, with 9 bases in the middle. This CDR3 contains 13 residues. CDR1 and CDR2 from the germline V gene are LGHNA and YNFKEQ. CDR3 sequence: CASSQPDLYEQYF. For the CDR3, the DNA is TGTGCCAGCAGCCAACCTGACTTGTACGAGCAGTACTTC.

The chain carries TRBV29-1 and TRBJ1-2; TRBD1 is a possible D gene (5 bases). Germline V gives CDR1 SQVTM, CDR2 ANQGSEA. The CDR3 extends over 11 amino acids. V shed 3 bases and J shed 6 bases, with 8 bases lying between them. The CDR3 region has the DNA TGCAGCGTTGACGGGGCGGATGGCTACACCTTC. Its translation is CSVDGADGYTF.

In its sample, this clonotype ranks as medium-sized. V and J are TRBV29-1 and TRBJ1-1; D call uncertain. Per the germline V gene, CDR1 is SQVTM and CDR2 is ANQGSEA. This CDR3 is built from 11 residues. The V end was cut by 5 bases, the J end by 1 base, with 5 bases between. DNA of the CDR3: TGCAGCGTTCTGAAGAACACTGAAGCTTTCTTT. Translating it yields CSVLKNTEAFF.

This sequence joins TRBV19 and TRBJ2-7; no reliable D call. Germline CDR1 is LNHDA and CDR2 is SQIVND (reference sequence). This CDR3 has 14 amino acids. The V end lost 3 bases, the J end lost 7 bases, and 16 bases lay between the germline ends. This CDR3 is CASSIGPDRREQYF. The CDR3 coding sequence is TGTGCCAGTAGTATCGGCCCGGACCGGCGGGAGCAGTACTTC.

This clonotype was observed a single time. The CDR3 bases are TGTGCCAGCAGCTTAGGGTCACCGCCCTACGAGCAGTACTTC. As protein: CASSLGSPPYEQYF. The J gene is TRBJ2-7, the V gene TRBV11-2, with D unresolved. V lost 1 base to trimming and J lost 2 bases, with 9 bases between them. Germline V gene sequence: CDR1 SGHAT, CDR2 FQNNGV. The CDR3 covers 14 residues.

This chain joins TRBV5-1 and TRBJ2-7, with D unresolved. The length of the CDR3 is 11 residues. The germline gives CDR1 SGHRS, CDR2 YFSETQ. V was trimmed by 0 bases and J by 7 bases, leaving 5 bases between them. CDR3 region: CASSLAGEQYF. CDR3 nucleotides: TGCGCCAGCAGCTTGGCCGGGGAGCAGTACTTC.

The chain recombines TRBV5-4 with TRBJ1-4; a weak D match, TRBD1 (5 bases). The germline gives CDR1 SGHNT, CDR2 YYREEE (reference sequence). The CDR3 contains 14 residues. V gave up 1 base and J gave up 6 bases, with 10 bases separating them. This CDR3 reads CASSLRGVHEKLFF. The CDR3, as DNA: TGTGCCAGCAGCTTGAGGGGAGTGCATGAAAAACTGTTTTTT.

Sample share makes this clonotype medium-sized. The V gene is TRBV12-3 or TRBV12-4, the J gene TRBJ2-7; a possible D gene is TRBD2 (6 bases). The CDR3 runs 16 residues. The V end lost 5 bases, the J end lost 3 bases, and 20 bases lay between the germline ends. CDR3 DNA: TGTGCCAGCAGTCCCGGACGGAGGGCATACGTCTACGAGCAGTACTTC. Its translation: CASSPGRRAYVYEQYF.